Measured by frequency, the clone carrying this T cell receptor (beta chain) is medium-sized (0.01 to 0.1%). The data belong to a study of T cell clusters in autoimmune cytopenias. The V gene's germline CDR1 is SGHVS and CDR2 FNYEAQ. CDR3 size: 16 residues. Multiplex touch-down PCR amplified TRB using TRB-A and TRB-B pools in one tube. TCRdb re-called the multiplex PCR reads; one entry per CDR3 protein, DNA not given. The sample totals over 1,500 distinct CDR3 sequences. TRB was amplified from about 250 ng of peripheral blood genomic DNA per sample. The sequenced sample was peripheral blood. The receptor was isolated from a human donor with an autoimmune cytopenia or autoimmune hepatitis (not recorded which). This rearrangement joins TRBV7-6 to TRBJ2-5; the TCRdb call, TRBD2, lacks DNA for checking. This CDR3 is CASSFESGGARETQYF. The whole variable domain, filled in from reference TRBV7-6 and TRBJ2-5, reads GAGVSQSPRYKVTKRGQDVALRCDPISGHVSLYWYRQALGQGPEFLTYFNYEAQQDKSGLPNDRFSAERPEGSISTLTIQRTEQRDSAMYRCASSFESGGARETQYFGPGTRLLVL.